This T cell receptor (beta chain) was sequenced in a study of cytomegalovirus exposure and HLA in healthy donors. PCR involved 60 Vbeta and 13 Jbeta primers. This table comes from immunoSEQ multiplex PCR, and its TCRdb copy is limited to in-frame clones, with some not included. The table has 170,000 or so clones, over 75% seen once; the top ten hold roughly 1.4%. This CDR3 comprises 16 residues. Germline CDR1 and CDR2: SEHNR and FQNEAQ (reference sequence). After removal of 5 bases from V and 12 bases from J, the junction contained 12 bases not matched to a gene. The chain has TRBV7-9 and TRBJ1-6, with 11 nucleotides matching TRBD1. The TCR sequence derives from a woman in her twenties or thirties in good health and CMV-seronegative. The sequencing input was PBMCs. The CDR3 region is CASSPSTGTGGQPLHF. The DNA of the CDR3 is TGTGCCAGCAGCCCCAGCACCGGGACAGGGGGGCAACCCCTCCACTTT.